These 13 T cell receptor beta chains were sequenced from one sample in a study of T cells after yellow fever vaccination. TCRdb re-called the 5' RACE reads through MiXCR, storing one row per CDR3 protein. The sample has 600,000 to 750,000 distinct CDR3 sequences, 12% seen once. The sequences come from PBMCs, collected on the day of the yellow fever booster vaccination. The receptors originated from a man aged 25 to 40 who received the YFV17D yellow fever vaccine.

The rearrangement links TRBV6-1 to TRBJ2-7; D is possibly TRBD1 (6 bases). This CDR3 contains 14 residues. The V gene lost 6 bases and the J gene lost 2 bases, with 14 bases spanning the gap. Germline lookup yields CDR1 MNHNS and CDR2 SASEGT. The DNA of the CDR3 is TGTGCCAGCAGGATCGGGACACCTACCTACGAGCAGTACTTC. It is translated as CASRIGTPTYEQYF.

This clonotype has more than one count but fewer than ten. The genes are TRBV20-1 and TRBJ1-4; D not certain. This CDR3 region has 13 residues. The V gene's germline CDR1 is DFQATT and CDR2 SNEGSKA (reference sequence). V gave up 3 bases and J gave up 3 bases, with 8 bases separating them. The CDR3 sequence is CSASPTANEKLFF. The CDR3 bases are TGCAGTGCTAGCCCGACGGCTAATGAAAAACTGTTTTTT.

The chain links TRBV6-6 to TRBJ2-1, with unresolved D. Trimming pared 6 bases from V and 15 bases from J, leaving 18 bases between. The CDR3 loop spans 12 amino acids. The germline CDR1 and CDR2 sequences are MNHNY and SVGAGI (reference sequence). CDR3 protein: CASRPYRVRPFF. The DNA for the CDR3 is TGTGCCAGCAGACCATACCGGGTGCGTCCGTTCTTC.

The rearrangement uses TRBV18 and TRBJ2-1; 8 bases align to TRBD2. There are 16 residues in the CDR3. CDR1 is KGHSH, CDR2 LQKENI, per germline. The V and J ends lost 2 bases and 9 bases, in that order; junction bases with no gene match: 12. CDR3 nucleotides: TGTGCCAGCTCACCAGTAGTTGTAGCGGGATGGCTTGAGCAGTTCTTC. It yields the protein CASSPVVVAGWLEQFF.

This clonotype was seen a few times. The chain employs TRBV7-3 and TRBJ2-1, with 9 bases identical to TRBD1. The junction had 12 bases not matched to a gene; V was cut back by 6 bases and J by 6 bases. The CDR3 is made up of 16 amino acids. Germline assignment: CDR1 SGHTA and CDR2 FQGTGA. The CDR3 region is CASSPGVGTGSNEQFF. The CDR3 nucleotides are TGTGCCAGCAGTCCCGGGGTAGGGACAGGGAGCAATGAGCAGTTCTTC.

This clonotype was seen only a few times. The CDR3 DNA reads TGTGCCAGCAGCCCGGGACTAGCGGGACCAGTCTACGAGCAGTACTTC. Translating gives CASSPGLAGPVYEQYF. The rearrangement uses TRBV12-1 and TRBJ2-7; the D call TRBD2 from the table was never checked on the DNA. TRBV12-1 is designated a pseudogene. This CDR3 contains 16 residues.

A few counts support this clonotype. V usage is TRBV18 and J usage is TRBJ2-4, with 7 positions matching TRBD1. The germline V gene has CDR1 KGHSH and CDR2 LQKENI. V dropped 8 bases and J dropped 2; count of bases not matched to a gene: 3. The CDR3 runs to 13 residues. In DNA, the CDR3 is TGTGCCAGCACGACAGGGACCAAAAACATTCAGTACTTC. Translating gives CASTTGTKNIQYF.

The CDR3 nucleotides read TGTGCCAGCAGCTTAATGCCGGGGAGAACCCAGAAAGAGACCCAGTACTTC. Translating it yields CASSLMPGRTQKETQYF. The chain links TRBV7-9 to TRBJ2-5; tentative D call: TRBD2 (5 bases). The germline V gene encodes CDR1 SEHNR and CDR2 FQNEAQ (reference sequence). Trimming shortened V by 2 bases and J by 3 bases, and 19 bases separated the two germline ends. The CDR3 length is 17 residues.

This chain joins TRBV6-1 and TRBJ1-2; TRBD1 might be the D (6 bases). Germline CDR1 is MNHNS and CDR2 is SASEGT. V was cut by 3 bases and J by 7 bases, with 21 bases left in between. The length of the CDR3 is 16 residues. The CDR3 spells CASSDPQQGRGGGYTF. The CDR3 nucleotides are TGTGCCAGCAGTGACCCCCAACAGGGCAGAGGCGGTGGCTACACCTTC.

The gene calls are TRBV6-5 and TRBJ2-1; D gene uncertain. The germline V and J ends were trimmed by 1 base and 6 bases, with 10 bases remaining between them. The CDR3 extends over 14 amino acids. Germline values: CDR1 MNHEY, CDR2 SVGAGI. The CDR3 bases are TGTGCCAGCAGTTACTTTCAATCCCGCAATGAGCAGTTCTTC. Translation gives CASSYFQSRNEQFF.

This clonotype was counted only a few times. The V and J genes are TRBV20-1 and TRBJ2-1; D unresolved. Trimming shortened V by 0 bases and J by 9 bases, and 12 bases separated the two germline ends. The CDR3 has 13 residues. CDR1 is DFQATT, CDR2 SNEGSKA, per germline (reference sequence). The CDR3 sequence: CSARDLVPGEQFF. Here the CDR3 DNA reads TGCAGTGCTAGAGATTTGGTCCCCGGTGAGCAGTTCTTC.

This clonotype occurred a few times. The chain links TRBV7-2 to TRBJ1-1; the D is unclear. The CDR3 extends over 13 amino acids. The germline CDR1 and CDR2 sequences are SGHTA and FQGNSA. V shed 2 bases and J shed 6 bases, with 10 bases lying between them. CDR3 DNA sequence: TGTGCCAGCAGCTTATTCACGGGATCTGAAGCTTTCTTT. It specifies CASSLFTGSEAFF.

This clonotype was seen more than once but under ten times. This sequence joins TRBV29-1 and TRBJ2-6; D not resolved. This CDR3 has 13 residues. The V end lost 7 bases, the J end lost 0 bases, and 7 bases lay between the germline ends. Looked up from germline, CDR1 is SQVTM and CDR2 is ANQGSEA. CDR3 in DNA: TGCAGCGGTCCAATCTCTGGGGCCAACGTCCTGACTTTC. Protein: CSGPISGANVLTF.